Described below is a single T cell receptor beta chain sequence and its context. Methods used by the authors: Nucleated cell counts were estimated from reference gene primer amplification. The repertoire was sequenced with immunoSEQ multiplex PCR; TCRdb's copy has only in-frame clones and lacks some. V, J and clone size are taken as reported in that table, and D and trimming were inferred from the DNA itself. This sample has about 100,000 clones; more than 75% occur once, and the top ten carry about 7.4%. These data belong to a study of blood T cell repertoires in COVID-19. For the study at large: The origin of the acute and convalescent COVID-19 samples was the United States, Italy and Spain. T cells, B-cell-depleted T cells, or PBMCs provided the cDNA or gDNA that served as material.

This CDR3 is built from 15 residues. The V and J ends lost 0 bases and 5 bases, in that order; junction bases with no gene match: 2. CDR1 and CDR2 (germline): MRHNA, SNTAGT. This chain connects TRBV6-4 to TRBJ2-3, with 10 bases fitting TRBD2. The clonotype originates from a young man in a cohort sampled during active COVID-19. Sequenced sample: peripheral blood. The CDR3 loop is CASSDSAGGQDTQYF. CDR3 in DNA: TGTGCCAGCAGTGACTCAGCGGGGGGGCAAGATACGCAGTATTTT.